This T cell receptor beta chain was documented in a study of cytomegalovirus exposure and HLA in healthy donors. Vbeta (60) and Jbeta (13) primers were used in the PCR. Clones were read by immunoSEQ multiplex PCR, and TCRdb kept only the in-frame ones, dropping some. The profile covers 100,000 to 150,000 clones, with 73% appearing a single time and 4.8% taken by the ten largest. CDR1 is SGHNT and CDR2 is YYREEE in the germline V gene (reference sequence). The V segment lost 3 bases and the J segment 2 bases; nucleotides outside the gene matches: 9. This CDR3 contains 17 residues. The rearrangement uses TRBV5-4 and TRBJ1-2, with 11 positions matching TRBD1. The TCR sequence derives from a man in his 60s in good health and CMV-seropositive. Sequencing input: PBMCs. The CDR3 DNA reads TGTGCCAGCAGCTCCGGAGGGACAGGGGGATCGAACTATGGCTACACCTTC. Translating gives CASSSGGTGGSNYGYTF.